Shown below are 4 T cell receptor beta chains from a single sample sequenced in a study of blood T cell repertoires in COVID-19. The assay was immunoSEQ multiplex PCR, and TCRdb's table has in-frame clones only and misses some. The sample includes around 39,000 clones, over 80% of them seen just once. Sequences were obtained from peripheral blood. These receptors were collected from a human donor in a cohort sampled during active COVID-19.

The CDR3 spells CAISESRRLNLYQETQYF. The CDR3 DNA reads TGTGCCATCAGTGAGTCGAGGCGACTCAACTTGTACCAAGAGACCCAGTACTTC. The chain employs TRBV10-3 and TRBJ2-5, with D hard to call. CDR3 size: 18 residues. CDR1 is ENHRY and CDR2 is SYGVKD in the germline V gene. Trimming stripped 0 bases from V and 0 bases from J, with 17 bases between.

The V gene is TRBV7-2, the J gene TRBJ1-3; 8 nucleotides align to TRBD1. Germline assignment: CDR1 SGHTA and CDR2 FQGNSA. V was pared by 1 base and J by 2 bases, with 4 bases of the junction left unmatched. This CDR3 spans 16 amino acids. CDR3 in DNA: TGTGCCAGCAGCTTAGGAGGACAGGGCACTGGAAACACCATATATTTT. Translated, it gives CASSLGGQGTGNTIYF.

This chain connects TRBV11-1 to TRBJ2-3; tentatively, D is TRBD2 (7 bases). The germline gives CDR1 SGHAT, CDR2 FQDESV (reference sequence). Trimming took 0 bases from V and 6 from J, leaving 10 bases between them. The CDR3 is 14 amino acids. This CDR3 reads CASSLAGGLDTQYF. CDR3 DNA: TGTGCCAGCAGCTTAGCGGGGGGGCTCGATACGCAGTATTTT.

By its share, this clone is medium-sized (0.01 to 0.1%). As DNA, the CDR3 is TGTGCCACCAACCTCGGGAGTGGGAGGCATGAAAAACTGTTTTTT. As protein: CATNLGSGRHEKLFF. The V call is TRBV2, the J call TRBJ1-4; D remains unclear. The germline gives CDR1 SNHLY, CDR2 FYNNEI. Trimming took 10 bases from V and 6 from J, leaving 21 bases between them. There are 15 residues in the CDR3.